The source of this TCR beta chain is a study of human T cells and chemical hapten exposure. This clonotype was counted many times. Its antigen is currently unknown. As for time point: healthy volunteer bleed at 2 weeks. The authors extracted total RNA from unfractionated whole blood. The CDR3 loop spans 14 amino acids. V was cut by 2 bases and J by 8 bases, with 16 bases left in between. Germline V gene lookup returns CDR1 SQVTM and CDR2 ANQGSEA. Study results and caveats: Counts of TCRs above 1 in 1000 frequency stayed unchanged with DPC sensitization.

The study's library attached unique molecular identifiers to single cDNA molecules. Under the authors' procedure: There were a median of around 100,000 TCRs per sample, with a range from roughly 20,000 to 750,000. TCRdb re-derived calls from the RACE reads in MiXCR, one entry per CDR3 protein. The V and J calls shown here were made by TCRdb, not taken from the authors' results. The sample holds roughly 46,000 distinct CDR3 sequences, about 4.5% seen once. The chain joins TRBV29-1 to TRBJ2-1; D may match TRBD1 or TRBD2 (5 bases each). The clonotype comes from a human donor in good health. Some clones in this sample may be carry-over from other donors' samples. Sequencing used whole blood. In DNA, the CDR3 is TGCAGCGTTGAAAGAGGGACCGCCGGCGATGAGCAGTTCTTC. It codes for CSVERGTAGDEQFF.